Listed here are 8 T cell receptor beta chains from one sample, sequenced in a study of CD4 T cells in relation to SARS-CoV-2 and coronaviruses. The unexposed donors gave CD4+ T cells in about 2011-2019, prior to COVID-19. After ten to eleven days of culture, CD4+ T cells were isolated. Clones were read by immunoSEQ multiplex PCR, and TCRdb kept only the in-frame ones, dropping some. Of some 11,000 clones listed, roughly 84% were seen once; the top ten hold over 25%. No antigens are known for them. The sample taken for sequencing was CD4+ T cells from PBMCs, cultured in vitro. These receptors were taken from a human donor in good health.

CDR3 bases: TGTGCCAGCAGTCCCGGGACCCCAAATTCACCCCTCCACTTT. The encoded protein is CASSPGTPNSPLHF. The chain recombines TRBV28 with TRBJ1-6; perhaps TRBD1 as D (5 bases). This CDR3 has 14 residues. Trimming cost V 5 bases and J 7 bases, with 12 bases left between them. Per the germline V gene, CDR1 is MDHEN and CDR2 is SYDVKM.

The rearrangement links TRBV19 to TRBJ2-3; D perhaps matches TRBD2 (5 bases). The CDR3 length is 16 residues. CDR1 is LNHDA and CDR2 is SQIVND in the germline V gene (reference sequence). Between the trimmed V and J ends, which lost 3 bases and 3 bases, there was a span of 16 bases. The CDR3 DNA follows: TGTGCCAGTAGTATGGTGACTGGGAGACTTACAGATACGCAGTATTTT. It translates to CASSMVTGRLTDTQYF. Variable domain in full (rest from reference TRBV19 and TRBJ2-3): DGGITQSPKYLFRKEGQNVTLSCEQNLNHDAMYWYRQDPGQGLRLIYYSQIVNDFQKGDIAEGYSVSREKKESFPLTVTSAQKNPTAFYLCASSMVTGRLTDTQYFGPGTRLTVL.

V gene TRBV7-2 combines with J gene TRBJ2-7; tentative D call: TRBD2 (7 bases). CDR1 and CDR2 from the germline V gene are SGHTA and FQGNSA. CDR3 size: 15 residues. Trimming left V 5 bases short and J 2 bases short, with 16 bases between. CDR3: CASSQGLAATYEQYF. DNA for the CDR3: TGTGCCAGCAGCCAGGGGCTAGCGGCTACCTACGAGCAGTACTTC.

The chain carries TRBV7-6 and TRBJ2-2; no clear D gene. Trimming pared 1 base from V and 4 bases from J, leaving 13 bases between. Germline-derived CDR1 and CDR2 are SGHVS and FNYEAQ. The CDR3 extends over 16 amino acids. The DNA for the CDR3 is TGTGCCAGCAGCTTAGACTTCGTGGCTGGCACCGGGGAGCTGTTTTTT. Residues: CASSLDFVAGTGELFF.

The chain links TRBV2 to TRBJ2-3; the D gene could be TRBD1 or TRBD2 (5 bases each). The CDR3 runs to 16 residues. V lost 4 bases to trimming and J lost 4 bases, with 18 bases between them. Germline CDR1 reads SNHLY; CDR2 reads FYNNEI. Here the CDR3 DNA reads TGTGCCAGCAGTGGGCTTAATCAGAGGGGTTCAGATACGCAGTATTTT. This sequence encodes CASSGLNQRGSDTQYF. Filled out from reference TRBV2 and TRBJ2-3, the complete variable domain reads EPEVTQTPSHQVTQMGQEVILRCVPISNHLYFYWYRQILGQKVEFLVSFYNNEISEKSEIFDDQFSVERPDGSNFTLKIRSTKLEDSAMYFCASSGLNQRGSDTQYFGPGTRLTVL.

The gene calls are TRBV11-3 and TRBJ2-3; TRBD2 aligns across 8 bases. This CDR3 spans 16 amino acids. V trimming: 1 base; J trimming: 4 bases; junction bases outside the gene matches: 7. The V gene's germline CDR1 is SGHNT and CDR2 YENEEA. The CDR3 sequence is CASSLGLAGGPDTQYF. CDR3 bases: TGTGCCAGCAGCTTAGGATTGGCGGGAGGACCAGATACGCAGTATTTT.

The chain is built from TRBV19 and TRBJ1-2, with a possible D match to TRBD1 (5 bases). Germline lookup yields CDR1 LNHDA and CDR2 SQIVND (reference sequence). V gave up 5 bases and J gave up 2 bases, with 12 bases separating them. The CDR3 runs to 14 residues. The CDR3 here is CASSYTGDNYGYTF. DNA for the CDR3: TGTGCCAGTAGTTACACAGGAGACAACTATGGCTACACCTTC. The full variable domain, rest sourced from reference TRBV19 and TRBJ1-2, is DGGITQSPKYLFRKEGQNVTLSCEQNLNHDAMYWYRQDPGQGLRLIYYSQIVNDFQKGDIAEGYSVSREKKESFPLTVTSAQKNPTAFYLCASSYTGDNYGYTFGSGTRLTVV.

V gene TRBV2 combines with J gene TRBJ2-5; a possible D gene is TRBD1 (6 bases). Looked up from germline, CDR1 is SNHLY and CDR2 is FYNNEI. CDR3 size: 13 residues. The V and J ends lost 6 bases and 2 bases respectively, with 10 bases between them. CDR3 residues: CASSGQTQETQYF. As DNA, the CDR3 is TGTGCCAGCAGCGGACAGACTCAAGAGACCCAGTACTTC.